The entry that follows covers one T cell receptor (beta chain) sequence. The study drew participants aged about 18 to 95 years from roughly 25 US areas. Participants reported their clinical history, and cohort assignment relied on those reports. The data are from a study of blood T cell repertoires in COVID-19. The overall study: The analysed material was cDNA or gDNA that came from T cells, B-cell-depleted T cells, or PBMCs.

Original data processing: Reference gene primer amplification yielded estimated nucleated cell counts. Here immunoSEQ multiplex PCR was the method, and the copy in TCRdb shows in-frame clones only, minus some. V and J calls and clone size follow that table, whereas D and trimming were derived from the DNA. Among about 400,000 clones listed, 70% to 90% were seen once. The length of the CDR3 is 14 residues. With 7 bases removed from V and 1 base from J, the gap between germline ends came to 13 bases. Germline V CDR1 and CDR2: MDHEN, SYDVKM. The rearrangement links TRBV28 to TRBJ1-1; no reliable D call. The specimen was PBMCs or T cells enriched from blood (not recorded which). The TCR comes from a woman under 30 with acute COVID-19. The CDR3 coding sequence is TGTGCCAGCAACCACCTCCGCGGGAACACTGAAGCTTTCTTT. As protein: CASNHLRGNTEAFF.